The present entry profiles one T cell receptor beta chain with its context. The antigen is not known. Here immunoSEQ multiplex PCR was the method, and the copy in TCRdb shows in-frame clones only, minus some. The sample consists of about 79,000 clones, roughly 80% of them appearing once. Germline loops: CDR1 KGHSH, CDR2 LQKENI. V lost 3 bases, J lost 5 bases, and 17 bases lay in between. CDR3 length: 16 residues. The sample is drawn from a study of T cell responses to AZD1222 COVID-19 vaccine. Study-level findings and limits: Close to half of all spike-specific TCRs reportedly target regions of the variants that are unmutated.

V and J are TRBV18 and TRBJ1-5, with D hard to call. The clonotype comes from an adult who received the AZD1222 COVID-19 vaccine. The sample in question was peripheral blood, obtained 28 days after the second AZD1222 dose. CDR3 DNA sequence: TGTGCCAGCTCACCCTCAGGAGACTATGAATATCAGCCCCAGCATTTT. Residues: CASSPSGDYEYQPQHF.